Listed below are T cell receptor beta chains from one sample, sequenced in a study of blood T cell repertoires in COVID-19. Sequencing was performed with immunoSEQ multiplex PCR; in TCRdb, only in-frame clones are kept and a portion is missing. The repertoire has tens of thousands of clones, around 87% of them found once; the top ten carry about 14%. The sample was peripheral blood. The receptors here all came from a human donor in a cohort sampled during active COVID-19. The donor label of this sample is uncertain. CDR3s leave out the opening cysteine and the closing phenylalanine or tryptophan.

J: TRBJ1-6; V: TRBV19; CDR3: ASSIRGSDLTLH
J: TRBJ2-5; V: TRBV19; CDR3: ASSMGTGAQETQY
J: TRBJ2-5; V: TRBV28; CDR3: ASSLGVAGTRTQY
J: TRBJ2-3; V: TRBV5-1; CDR3: ASSYQVSSGGHSTDTQY
J: TRBJ2-5; V: TRBV5-6; CDR3: ASSYIGQHQETQY
J: TRBJ2-5; V: TRBV7-8; CDR3: ASSLAGGPETQY
J: TRBJ1-2; V: TRBV6-5; CDR3: ASMGLNYGYT
J: TRBJ1-1; V: TRBV18; CDR3: ASSPRVQPGTTEAF
J: TRBJ1-1; V: TRBV9; CDR3: ASSVLGTGASAEAF
J: TRBJ2-5; V: TRBV28; CDR3: ASSSLAGGQETQY
J: TRBJ2-3; V: TRBV7-7; CDR3: ASSLGGGRADTQY
J: TRBJ2-2; V: TRBV27; CDR3: ASTKGQFYTGELF
J: TRBJ2-2; V: TRBV5-5; CDR3: ASSLALTGQTTGELF
J: TRBJ1-6; V: TRBV5-8; CDR3: ASSEGQTYNSPLH
J: TRBJ1-5; V: TRBV6-6; CDR3: ASSYGRGPNQPQH
J: TRBJ1-2; V: TRBV12-3/TRBV12-4; CDR3: ASGLTGLGYT
J: TRBJ2-7; V: TRBV19; CDR3: ASSIDFREVQY
J: TRBJ2-1; V: TRBV3-1/TRBV3-2; CDR3: ASSQDAAGGAGGKQF
J: TRBJ1-5; V: TRBV6-6; CDR3: ASSFGELDQPQH
J: TRBJ2-3; V: TRBV15; CDR3: ATSISPRTGMADTQY
J: TRBJ2-7; V: TRBV5-6; CDR3: ASSLQGYEQY
J: TRBJ1-6; V: TRBV6-5; CDR3: ASSRDSSYNSPLH
J: TRBJ1-6; V: TRBV2; CDR3: ASKGQGNSPLH
J: TRBJ2-3; V: TRBV2; CDR3: ASNLLAGGPSTDTQY
J: TRBJ1-1; V: TRBV7-3; CDR3: ASSPGTGGTEAF
J: TRBJ1-2; V: TRBV5-4; CDR3: ASSLGGGYNYGYT
J: TRBJ1-1; V: TRBV3-1/TRBV3-2; CDR3: ASSQVLGRYTEAF
J: TRBJ1-2; V: TRBV14; CDR3: ASSVRDIRGYT
J: TRBJ2-1; V: TRBV7-3; CDR3: ASALRGLNNEQF
J: TRBJ1-2; V: TRBV7-8; CDR3: ASSLPGTGLEFHYGYT
J: TRBJ2-3; V: TRBV19; CDR3: ASSQRRQASTDTQY
J: TRBJ1-2; V: TRBV29-1; CDR3: SVEKGDYGYT
J: TRBJ2-1; V: TRBV28; CDR3: ASSAVNQWSNEQF
J: TRBJ2-7; V: TRBV4-1; CDR3: ASSRTGDFYEQY
J: TRBJ2-1; V: TRBV9; CDR3: ASSVSGGTYNEQF
J: TRBJ2-5; V: TRBV7-9; CDR3: ASSLTDTGKD
J: TRBJ1-5; V: TRBV28; CDR3: ASSPANRGRQPQH
J: TRBJ1-6; V: TRBV7-9; CDR3: ASSPTGDGSPLH
J: TRBJ2-2; V: TRBV3-1/TRBV3-2; CDR3: ASSLSTGELF
J: TRBJ2-1; V: TRBV5-6; CDR3: ASSLEPSGLTEQF
J: TRBJ1-1; V: TRBV4-1; CDR3: ASSQEPGNTEAF
J: TRBJ1-2; V: TRBV28; CDR3: ASSKGQGGGYT
J: TRBJ1-1; V: TRBV27; CDR3: ASSFQGNTEAF
J: TRBJ1-2; V: TRBV7-9; CDR3: ASSFDRDGYT
J: TRBJ1-5; V: TRBV30; CDR3: AWSVTRQTDQPQH
J: TRBJ2-1; V: TRBV6-4; CDR3: ASSVTGGYNEQF
J: TRBJ1-1; V: TRBV18; CDR3: ASSPPTGMNTEAF
J: TRBJ1-5; V: TRBV20-1; CDR3: SASVQGGNQPQH
J: TRBJ1-4; V: TRBV6-5; CDR3: ASSYNKGGELF
J: TRBJ1-1; V: TRBV6-5; CDR3: ASSLRGLGTEAF
J: TRBJ2-1; V: TRBV3-1/TRBV3-2; CDR3: ASSQALSSYNEQF
J: TRBJ2-5; V: TRBV5-8; CDR3: ASSPRGTSGGVETQY
J: TRBJ1-5; V: TRBV6-6; CDR3: ASSSNEQPQH
J: TRBJ1-4; V: TRBV6-2/TRBV6-3; CDR3: ASSQSSGKLF
J: TRBJ1-4; V: TRBV2; CDR3: ASSEYFLGQGGNEKLF